This is a list of T cell receptor beta chains from one sample in a study of blood T cell repertoires in COVID-19. Measured with immunoSEQ multiplex PCR; TCRdb has only the in-frame clones, and not every one. The sample includes approximately 97,000 clones, about 87% of them seen just once. Material for sequencing was peripheral blood. The receptors were sampled from a man aged 45-60 years with active or convalescent COVID-19. Each CDR3 is given with its conserved first and last residue. The order of the fields is V gene, J gene, D gene, clone size, CDR3 DNA, CDR3 protein. The D gene is left open where the match is weak. Some rows mark clone size as missing; the rest say once, few, many or name a class of expanded clone.

v_call: TRBV9
j_call: TRBJ1-6
d_call: -
clone_size: once
cdr3_nt: TGTGCCAGCAGCGTTTCCTCCGCGTTGGAGAATTCACCCCTCCACTTT
cdr3_aa: CASSVSSALENSPLHF

v_call: TRBV11-2
j_call: TRBJ2-2
d_call: TRBD1
clone_size: -
cdr3_nt: TGTGCCAGCAGCTTAGATCCGGGACAGGGAAAGAGGGGGGAGCTGTTTTTT
cdr3_aa: CASSLDPGQGKRGELFF

v_call: TRBV19
j_call: TRBJ1-4
d_call: TRBD1
clone_size: -
cdr3_nt: TGTGCCAGTAGTACACAGGGGTGGGCTAAACTGTTTTTT
cdr3_aa: CASSTQGWAKLFF

v_call: TRBV5-1
j_call: TRBJ2-5
d_call: TRBD1
clone_size: -
cdr3_nt: TGCGCCAGCAGCTTGGCCGACCACAGGGGTGGAGAGACCCAGTACTTC
cdr3_aa: CASSLADHRGGETQYF

v_call: TRBV7-9
j_call: TRBJ2-7
d_call: TRBD1
clone_size: -
cdr3_nt: TGTGCCAGCAGCTCCGGACAGGGCCAGCAGTACTTC
cdr3_aa: CASSSGQGQQYF

v_call: TRBV28
j_call: TRBJ2-6
d_call: -
clone_size: once
cdr3_nt: TGTGCCAGCAAGGGGGGGACCTCTGGGGCCAACGTCCTGACTTTC
cdr3_aa: CASKGGTSGANVLTF

v_call: TRBV6-5
j_call: TRBJ1-3
d_call: -
clone_size: few
cdr3_nt: TGTGCCAGCAGTAGGGAGGCCACCACTGGAAACACCATATATTTT
cdr3_aa: CASSREATTGNTIYF

v_call: TRBV27
j_call: TRBJ1-5
d_call: -
clone_size: -
cdr3_nt: TGTGCCAGCAGCCCCTCCCACGAGCAGCCCCAGCATTTT
cdr3_aa: CASSPSHEQPQHF

v_call: TRBV28
j_call: TRBJ1-4
d_call: TRBD1
clone_size: -
cdr3_nt: TGTGCCAGCAGCACGGGACAGATTAATGAAAAACTGTTTTTT
cdr3_aa: CASSTGQINEKLFF

v_call: TRBV7-2
j_call: TRBJ2-7
d_call: TRBD2
clone_size: -
cdr3_nt: TGTGCCAGCAGCCCCAGCGGGGGGGCTTACGAGCAGTACTTC
cdr3_aa: CASSPSGGAYEQYF

v_call: TRBV18
j_call: TRBJ2-1
d_call: TRBD2
clone_size: -
cdr3_nt: TGTGCCAGCCGACTAGCAGGGTCCTACAATGAGCAGTTCTTC
cdr3_aa: CASRLAGSYNEQFF

v_call: TRBV12-3/TRBV12-4
j_call: TRBJ1-1
d_call: -
clone_size: -
cdr3_nt: TGTGCCAGCAGTTCGGTTGGGAGCACTGAAGCTTTCTTT
cdr3_aa: CASSSVGSTEAFF

v_call: TRBV28
j_call: TRBJ1-6
d_call: -
clone_size: -
cdr3_nt: TGTGCCAGCAGTTCCGGGGGTTATAATTCACCCCTCCACTTT
cdr3_aa: CASSSGGYNSPLHF

v_call: TRBV6-5
j_call: TRBJ2-2
d_call: -
clone_size: -
cdr3_nt: TGTGCCAGCAGTTACGGGAGGGGGGCGGACACCGGGGAGCTGTTTTTT
cdr3_aa: CASSYGRGADTGELFF

v_call: TRBV27
j_call: TRBJ2-2
d_call: -
clone_size: -
cdr3_nt: TGTGCCAGCAGTTTATTGCAGGGCCTAGACACCGGGGAGCTGTTTTTT
cdr3_aa: CASSLLQGLDTGELFF

v_call: TRBV5-1
j_call: TRBJ2-5
d_call: TRBD2
clone_size: -
cdr3_nt: TGCGCCAGCAGCCCGGGACTAGCGGGGGGATACCAAGAGACCCAGTACTTC
cdr3_aa: CASSPGLAGGYQETQYF

v_call: TRBV25-1
j_call: TRBJ1-2
d_call: -
clone_size: -
cdr3_nt: TGTGCCAGCAGTGAATATGAGGCCGTGGGTGGCTACACCTTC
cdr3_aa: CASSEYEAVGGYTF

v_call: TRBV4-1
j_call: TRBJ1-2
d_call: TRBD1
clone_size: once
cdr3_nt: TGCGCCAGCAGCCAGGACAGGGGCGGGGGCTTTGACTACACCTTC
cdr3_aa: CASSQDRGGGFDYTF

v_call: TRBV19
j_call: TRBJ2-1
d_call: -
clone_size: once
cdr3_nt: TGTGCCAGTAGTATAGAGGGGACACCTGGCTCCTACAATGAGCAGTTCTTC
cdr3_aa: CASSIEGTPGSYNEQFF

v_call: TRBV2
j_call: TRBJ2-6
d_call: TRBD1
clone_size: -
cdr3_nt: TGTGCCAGCAGCTCTGGGTGGGACAGAGGCCCAGACGGGGCCAACGTCCTGACTTTC
cdr3_aa: CASSSGWDRGPDGANVLTF

v_call: TRBV28
j_call: TRBJ1-2
d_call: -
clone_size: -
cdr3_nt: TGTGCCAGCAGTGCCCCGACAGGCATCGGTAACTATGGCTACACCTTC
cdr3_aa: CASSAPTGIGNYGYTF

v_call: TRBV27
j_call: TRBJ2-5
d_call: TRBD1
clone_size: -
cdr3_nt: TGTGCCAGCAGTTTATTTGGGACAGTTCAAGAGACCCAGTACTTC
cdr3_aa: CASSLFGTVQETQYF

v_call: TRBV19
j_call: TRBJ1-4
d_call: -
clone_size: -
cdr3_nt: TGTGCCAGTGCCCCCTCGGACACTCTATCCTTTGGACTGTTTTTT
cdr3_aa: CASAPSDTLSFGLFF

v_call: TRBV19
j_call: TRBJ2-5
d_call: -
clone_size: -
cdr3_nt: TGTGCCAGTAGTATGAGCTTCCAAGAGACCCAGTACTTC
cdr3_aa: CASSMSFQETQYF

v_call: TRBV5-1
j_call: TRBJ2-1
d_call: -
clone_size: -
cdr3_nt: TGCGCCAGCAGCCGCGACCAGGGGATCGATGAGCAGTTCTTC
cdr3_aa: CASSRDQGIDEQFF

v_call: TRBV7-8
j_call: TRBJ1-1
d_call: -
clone_size: -
cdr3_nt: TGTGCCAGCAGGGGTGAACAGGTGAACACTGAAGCTTTCTTT
cdr3_aa: CASRGEQVNTEAFF

v_call: TRBV12-3/TRBV12-4
j_call: TRBJ1-2
d_call: -
clone_size: -
cdr3_nt: TGTGCCAGCACCGAGTTAACAGGTGACTACACCTTC
cdr3_aa: CASTELTGDYTF

v_call: TRBV28
j_call: TRBJ1-5
d_call: -
clone_size: -
cdr3_nt: TGTGCCAGCAGTATTTACAGGGCCCCTCAGCCCCAGCATTTT
cdr3_aa: CASSIYRAPQPQHF

v_call: TRBV5-4
j_call: TRBJ1-2
d_call: TRBD1
clone_size: -
cdr3_nt: TGTGCCAGCAGCGATGCTCTGACAGGGTACCATGGCTACACCTTC
cdr3_aa: CASSDALTGYHGYTF

v_call: TRBV19
j_call: TRBJ2-7
d_call: TRBD1
clone_size: -
cdr3_nt: TGTGCCAGTAGTACACAGGGGGCCTACGAGCAGTACTTC
cdr3_aa: CASSTQGAYEQYF

v_call: TRBV7-2
j_call: TRBJ1-5
d_call: -
clone_size: -
cdr3_nt: TGTGCCAGCAGCCCTCAACAGGATAGCAATCAGCCCCAGCATTTT
cdr3_aa: CASSPQQDSNQPQHF

v_call: TRBV19
j_call: TRBJ2-5
d_call: TRBD1
clone_size: -
cdr3_nt: TGTGCCAGTAGAAAGGACAGGGACCAAGAGACCCAGTACTTC
cdr3_aa: CASRKDRDQETQYF

v_call: TRBV5-1
j_call: TRBJ2-6
d_call: -
clone_size: -
cdr3_nt: TGCGCCAGCAGTTCCTACTCTGGGGCCAACGTCCTGACTTTC
cdr3_aa: CASSSYSGANVLTF

v_call: TRBV2
j_call: TRBJ1-1
d_call: -
clone_size: -
cdr3_nt: TGTGCCAGCAGTGGCAGGGTGACGGAGTTCTTT
cdr3_aa: CASSGRVTEFF

v_call: TRBV3-1/TRBV3-2
j_call: TRBJ2-1
d_call: -
clone_size: -
cdr3_nt: TGTGCCAGCAGCCAAGATAGCCGGGACTACAATGAGCAGTTCTTC
cdr3_aa: CASSQDSRDYNEQFF

v_call: TRBV19
j_call: TRBJ2-2
d_call: TRBD1
clone_size: -
cdr3_nt: TGTGCCAGTAGCCCGACAGGGTTGAGAACCGGGGAGCTGTTTTTT
cdr3_aa: CASSPTGLRTGELFF

v_call: TRBV7-2
j_call: TRBJ2-7
d_call: TRBD1
clone_size: -
cdr3_nt: TGTGCCAGCAGCTTAGGGACAGGCTACGAGCAGTACTTC
cdr3_aa: CASSLGTGYEQYF

v_call: TRBV5-8
j_call: TRBJ1-2
d_call: TRBD1
clone_size: once
cdr3_nt: TGTGCCACCCGGGACAGGGACTATGGCTACACCTTC
cdr3_aa: CATRDRDYGYTF

v_call: TRBV6-6
j_call: TRBJ1-1
d_call: -
clone_size: -
cdr3_nt: TGTGCCAGCAGTCGGTCGGGGTCCCCTGAAGCTTTCTTT
cdr3_aa: CASSRSGSPEAFF

v_call: TRBV5-4
j_call: TRBJ1-2
d_call: -
clone_size: -
cdr3_nt: TGTGCCAGCAGCCGTGGGGGACTGCCGTATGGCTACACCTTC
cdr3_aa: CASSRGGLPYGYTF

v_call: TRBV19
j_call: TRBJ2-1
d_call: TRBD1
clone_size: -
cdr3_nt: TGTGCCAGTAGTTTCCGGGACAGGGGGCTCGATGAGCAGTTCTTC
cdr3_aa: CASSFRDRGLDEQFF

v_call: TRBV28
j_call: TRBJ1-2
d_call: TRBD1
clone_size: -
cdr3_nt: TGTGCCAGCAGCTTGGGGACAGGGAATGGCTACACCTTC
cdr3_aa: CASSLGTGNGYTF

v_call: TRBV24-1
j_call: TRBJ1-5
d_call: TRBD1
clone_size: -
cdr3_nt: TGTGCCACCAGTGACCCAACCGAAGGACAGGGCAATCAGCCCCAGCATTTT
cdr3_aa: CATSDPTEGQGNQPQHF

v_call: TRBV27
j_call: TRBJ1-5
d_call: TRBD1
clone_size: -
cdr3_nt: TGTGCCAGTGGGGGGACAGGGGTTACGAATCAGCCCCAGCATTTT
cdr3_aa: CASGGTGVTNQPQHF

v_call: TRBV24-1
j_call: TRBJ1-2
d_call: -
clone_size: few
cdr3_nt: TGTGCCACCAGTGGTAGCCCGGCAGGGGCTGGTTATGGCTACACCTTC
cdr3_aa: CATSGSPAGAGYGYTF

v_call: TRBV10-3
j_call: TRBJ2-1
d_call: TRBD2
clone_size: few
cdr3_nt: TGTGCCATCGGGGGGGACCGGGACGTTCGGGATGAGCAGTTCTTC
cdr3_aa: CAIGGDRDVRDEQFF

v_call: TRBV25-1
j_call: TRBJ2-7
d_call: TRBD1
clone_size: -
cdr3_nt: TGTGCCAGCAGTAAGGGACAGGGCGGCGAGCAGTACTTC
cdr3_aa: CASSKGQGGEQYF

v_call: TRBV11-2
j_call: TRBJ2-1
d_call: -
clone_size: -
cdr3_nt: TGTGCCAGCAGCTTAGGACAGATCGATGAGCAGTTCTTC
cdr3_aa: CASSLGQIDEQFF

v_call: TRBV18
j_call: TRBJ1-1
d_call: -
clone_size: -
cdr3_nt: TGTGCCAGCTCACCACCGGTTGGTACGGGTACTAACACTGAAGCTTTCTTT
cdr3_aa: CASSPPVGTGTNTEAFF

v_call: TRBV4-1
j_call: TRBJ2-5
d_call: TRBD1
clone_size: -
cdr3_nt: TGCGCCAGCAGCCAAGATGGGACAGGGTCGGAGACCCAGTACTTC
cdr3_aa: CASSQDGTGSETQYF

v_call: TRBV28
j_call: TRBJ1-2
d_call: TRBD1
clone_size: -
cdr3_nt: TGTGCCAGCACCCAGGTCCAGGGGGCCCCTTATGGCTACACCTTC
cdr3_aa: CASTQVQGAPYGYTF

v_call: TRBV11-2
j_call: TRBJ1-4
d_call: -
clone_size: -
cdr3_nt: TGTGCCAGCAGCTTAGAATCCCATGGAGGGGAAAAACTGTTTTTT
cdr3_aa: CASSLESHGGEKLFF

v_call: TRBV5-1
j_call: TRBJ1-1
d_call: -
clone_size: -
cdr3_nt: TGCGCCAGCAGCGTTTCAGGGGCGGGAGGCACTGAAGCTTTCTTT
cdr3_aa: CASSVSGAGGTEAFF

v_call: TRBV19
j_call: TRBJ1-2
d_call: -
clone_size: -
cdr3_nt: TGTGCCAGTAGTATGACAGTTTATGGCTACACCTTC
cdr3_aa: CASSMTVYGYTF

v_call: TRBV7-2
j_call: TRBJ2-7
d_call: TRBD1
clone_size: -
cdr3_nt: TGTGCCACTGGGACAGGACCCAATTCCTACGAGCAGTACTTC
cdr3_aa: CATGTGPNSYEQYF

v_call: TRBV4-1
j_call: TRBJ2-5
d_call: TRBD2
clone_size: -
cdr3_nt: TGCGCCAGCAGCCAAGAAGGCTACGGGGGGGCAAGGGAGACCCAGTACTTC
cdr3_aa: CASSQEGYGGARETQYF

v_call: TRBV5-4
j_call: TRBJ2-7
d_call: TRBD1
clone_size: -
cdr3_nt: TGTGCCAGCAGCAGGACGGGACAGTGGTACTTC
cdr3_aa: CASSRTGQWYF

v_call: TRBV4-1
j_call: TRBJ1-5
d_call: -
clone_size: -
cdr3_nt: TGCGCCAGCAGCCAAGATCTGGCGGGTAGCAATCAGCCCCAGCATTTT
cdr3_aa: CASSQDLAGSNQPQHF

v_call: TRBV4-3
j_call: TRBJ1-1
d_call: -
clone_size: -
cdr3_nt: TGCGCCAGCAGCCCCCAACAGGGAACTTTGAACACTGAAGCTTTCTTT
cdr3_aa: CASSPQQGTLNTEAFF

v_call: TRBV5-6
j_call: TRBJ2-3
d_call: TRBD1
clone_size: -
cdr3_nt: TGTGCCAGCAGCTGGAGGGACAGGGGCACAGATACGCAGTATTTT
cdr3_aa: CASSWRDRGTDTQYF